This TCR beta chain was identified in a study of blood T cells in healthy people across ages. Next came a second PCR, run for about 7 to 12 cycles, which used a sample-barcoded 5' primer along with a J-beta primer mix. Each CDR3 protein gets one entry after TCRdb re-called the 5' RACE reads with MiXCR. Among around 2 million distinct CDR3 sequences listed, about two fifths were seen once. The sequenced sample consisted of blood. The source is a human donor in good health.

The CDR3 DNA sequence: TGTGCCAGCACTTTACAGGGACCCCAGTTAGCTAACTATGGCTACACCTTC. This sequence encodes CASTLQGPQLANYGYTF. The rearrangement uses TRBV7-2 and TRBJ1-2, with D possibly TRBD1 on 6 matching bases. V was pared by 7 bases and J by 0 bases, with 21 bases between. The germline V gene has CDR1 SGHTA and CDR2 FQGNSA. This CDR3 is 17 amino acids long.